Each of the 21 T cell receptor beta chains below was sequenced from the same sample in a study of blood T cell repertoires in COVID-19. Sequencing was performed with immunoSEQ multiplex PCR; in TCRdb, only in-frame clones are kept and a portion is missing. The table records some 190,000 clones, roughly 81% of them present only once. The source material was peripheral blood. The receptors shown here come from a woman aged 70 to 79 with active or convalescent COVID-19.

The chain recombines TRBV4-2 with TRBJ2-2, with 14 bases that match TRBD2. The CDR3 sequence is 19 residues long. V lost 3 bases to trimming and J lost 5 bases; unmatched junction nucleotides: 11. The V gene's germline CDR1 is LGHNA and CDR2 YNFKEQ. The CDR3 spells CASSQVLPGLAGETGELFF. Written as DNA, the CDR3 is TGTGCCAGCAGCCAGGTCCTACCGGGACTAGCGGGAGAAACCGGGGAGCTGTTTTTT.

J is TRBJ1-2 and V is TRBV3-1 (or the pseudogene TRBV3-2); no clear D gene. The length of the CDR3 is 11 residues. Germline CDR1 is LGHDT and CDR2 is YNNKEL (reference sequence). The V and J ends lost 3 bases and 4 bases respectively, with 3 bases between them. CDR3 sequence (DNA): TGTGCCAGCAGCCACCTCTATGGCTACACCTTC. Protein product: CASSHLYGYTF.

The V gene is TRBV5-1, the J gene TRBJ2-3; a weak D match, TRBD2 (6 bases). Germline loops: CDR1 SGHRS, CDR2 YFSETQ. Trimming shortened V by 3 bases and J by 1 base, and 6 bases separated the two germline ends. The CDR3 totals 13 residues. Written as DNA, the CDR3 is TGCGCCAGCAGCTCTAGCGGCACAGATACGCAGTATTTT. This codes for CASSSSGTDTQYF. The whole variable domain, remainder taken from reference TRBV5-1 and TRBJ2-3, is KAGVTQTPRYLIKTRGQQVTLSCSPISGHRSVSWYQQTPGQGLQFLFEYFSETQRNKGNFPGRFSGRQFSNSRSEMNVSTLELGDSALYLCASSSSGTDTQYFGPGTRLTVL.

About this clone itself: Other DNA sequences within the sample encode an identical CDR3. The V gene is TRBV20-1, the J gene TRBJ2-5; D gene ambiguous. The CDR3 is made up of 12 amino acids. Germline CDR1 and CDR2: DFQATT and SNEGSKA (reference sequence). Trimming shortened V by 3 bases and J by 5 bases, and 10 bases separated the two germline ends. The CDR3 reads CSASPSQETQYF. In DNA form, the CDR3 reads TGCAGTGCTAGTCCATCCCAGGAGACCCAGTACTTC.

The chain is built from TRBV19 and TRBJ1-2; 8 bases are a match to TRBD1. The CDR3 is made up of 15 amino acids. Unmatched junction bases numbered 10, after V lost 7 bases and J lost 3 bases. Germline V gene lookup returns CDR1 LNHDA and CDR2 SQIVND (reference sequence). CDR3 sequence reads: CASIELPGGDYGYTF. For the CDR3, the DNA is TGTGCCAGTATCGAGCTCCCAGGGGGCGACTATGGCTACACCTTC.

This clone was recorded a few times. V gene TRBV18 combines with J gene TRBJ1-2; D is unresolved. CDR3 length equals 15 residues. Between the trimmed V and J ends, which lost 3 bases and 2 bases, there was a span of 13 bases. Germline V gives CDR1 KGHSH, CDR2 LQKENI. DNA for the CDR3: TGTGCCAGCTCACCGGCGGGAGCTTCAAACTATGGCTACACCTTC. This translates into CASSPAGASNYGYTF.

The rearrangement uses TRBV13 and TRBJ2-2; TRBD2 matches 8 bases. With 5 bases clipped from V and 0 bases from J, the junction kept 8 bases outside the gene matches. In germline, CDR1 is PRHDT, CDR2 FYEKMQ (reference sequence). This CDR3 comprises 17 residues. The CDR3 bases are TGTGCCAGCAGCCATCTACTAGCGGAAGCGAACACCGGGGAGCTGTTTTTT. It yields the protein CASSHLLAEANTGELFF.

The V call is TRBV9, the J call TRBJ2-2, with TRBD2 matching 13 bases. Germline V CDR1 and CDR2: SGDLS, YYNGEE. The CDR3 is 18 residues long. With 2 bases clipped from V and 6 bases from J, the junction kept 10 bases outside the gene matches. The CDR3 region has the DNA TGTGCCAGCAGCGTTGGGACTAGCGGGAACGGGGGTTCCGGGGAGCTGTTTTTT. Amino acids: CASSVGTSGNGGSGELFF.

The CDR3 DNA is TGTGCCAGCTCCTCCGGCGCACAGGGTGAGCAGTTCTTC. Translating it yields CASSSGAQGEQFF. This chain uses TRBV18 with TRBJ2-1; D might be TRBD1 (6 bases). From germline, CDR1 is KGHSH and CDR2 LQKENI. Trimming removed 6 bases at V and 9 bases at J, with 15 bases between. CDR3 length: 13 residues.

The V and J genes are TRBV7-2 and TRBJ2-1; 8 positions agree with TRBD2. This CDR3 comprises 17 residues. CDR1 and CDR2 (germline): SGHTA, FQGNSA. V lost 6 bases and J lost 8; bases outside the gene matches: 18. CDR3 residues: CASRKKAGDPSVHEQFF. Written as DNA, the CDR3 is TGTGCCAGCAGAAAAAAAGCGGGAGACCCCTCTGTGCATGAGCAGTTCTTC. The entire variable domain, with the rest obtained from reference TRBV7-2 and TRBJ2-1, is as follows: GAGVSQSPSNKVTEKGKDVELRCDPISGHTALYWYRQSLGQGLEFLIYFQGNSAPDKSGLPSDRFSAERTGGSVSTLTIQRTQQEDSAVYLCASRKKAGDPSVHEQFFGPGTRLTVL.

This clone was recorded only once. The rearrangement links TRBV6-4 to TRBJ2-1; 10 nucleotides agree with TRBD2. The CDR3 runs 19 residues. The germline gives CDR1 MRHNA, CDR2 SNTAGT. After removal of 7 bases from V and 2 bases from J, the junction contained 17 bases not matched to a gene. DNA for the CDR3: TGTGCCAGCACAGTGGTCTTGGTAGCGGGAGGTTATCCCTACAATGAGCAGTTCTTC. It codes for CASTVVLVAGGYPYNEQFF.

The J gene is TRBJ2-1, the V gene TRBV5-1; 7 positions match TRBD2. Germline V lookup: CDR1 SGHRS, CDR2 YFSETQ. The trim removed 7 bases at V and 0 bases at J, leaving 7 bases unmatched. This CDR3 contains 15 residues. This CDR3 reads CASHRAGVSYNEQFF. Here the CDR3 DNA reads TGCGCCAGCCATCGGGCGGGAGTCTCCTACAATGAGCAGTTCTTC. The complete variable domain, with remaining parts taken from reference TRBV5-1 and TRBJ2-1, reads KAGVTQTPRYLIKTRGQQVTLSCSPISGHRSVSWYQQTPGQGLQFLFEYFSETQRNKGNFPGRFSGRQFSNSRSEMNVSTLELGDSALYLCASHRAGVSYNEQFFGPGTRLTVL.

This chain joins TRBV2 and TRBJ2-5, with D hard to call. Trimming left V 7 bases short and J 5 bases short, with 11 bases between. The CDR3 has 12 residues. The germline V gene encodes CDR1 SNHLY and CDR2 FYNNEI. The CDR3 nucleotides read TGTGCCAGCACTCTTGTTGGCGAGACCCAGTACTTC. Its protein is CASTLVGETQYF.

This chain joins TRBV24-1 and TRBJ2-5; D possibly corresponds to TRBD2 (6 bases). The V end lost 7 bases, the J end lost 5 bases, and 16 bases lay between the germline ends. Germline V gives CDR1 KGHDR, CDR2 SFDVKD. The CDR3 runs to 14 residues. This chain's CDR3 is CATRSGPGRETQYF. The CDR3 nucleotides read TGTGCCACCAGATCGGGCCCAGGGAGGGAGACCCAGTACTTC.

J is TRBJ2-3 and V is TRBV5-1; tentative D call: TRBD2 (6 bases). The germline gives CDR1 SGHRS, CDR2 YFSETQ. This CDR3 contains 15 residues. V lost 3 bases to trimming and J lost 0 bases, with 11 bases between them. CDR3 amino acids: CASSWSGPSTDTQYF. The CDR3 DNA sequence: TGCGCCAGCAGCTGGAGCGGGCCTAGCACAGATACGCAGTATTTT.

The chain employs TRBV6-5 and TRBJ2-7; 7 bases match TRBD1. The germline gives CDR1 MNHEY, CDR2 SVGAGI. The CDR3 has 15 amino acids. V gave up 7 bases and J gave up 2 bases; unmatched junction bases: 11. The CDR3 coding sequence is TGTGCCAGCACCGATACAGGGGCAAGGCCCTACGAGCAGTACTTC. Protein sequence: CASTDTGARPYEQYF.

The gene calls are TRBV9 and TRBJ2-1; 12 nucleotides agree with TRBD2. CDR1 and CDR2 (germline): SGDLS, YYNGEE. The length of the CDR3 is 16 residues. V gave up 2 bases and J gave up 2 bases; unmatched junction bases: 2. In DNA form, the CDR3 reads TGTGCCAGCAGCGTCGCTAGCGGGAGGGCCTACAATGAGCAGTTCTTC. Translated: CASSVASGRAYNEQFF.

The V and J genes are TRBV11-2 and TRBJ2-7, with 7 nucleotides matching TRBD2. The CDR3 runs 16 residues. Germline V gene data show CDR1 as SGHAT and CDR2 as FQNNGV. The J segment lost 0 bases and the V segment lost 5 bases, leaving 10 bases of the junction unmatched. CDR3 DNA sequence: TGTGCCAGCAGCGCCCCTGGGGGGGGATACTCCTACGAGCAGTACTTC. Its translation is CASSAPGGGYSYEQYF.

The chain is built from TRBV28 and TRBJ1-5, with D perhaps TRBD1 (5 bases). Germline CDR1 and CDR2: MDHEN and SYDVKM. V dropped 4 bases and J dropped 5 bases, with 24 bases sitting between them. This CDR3 comprises 18 residues. CDR3 region: CASSWSQGLGSIDQPQHF. The DNA of the CDR3 is TGTGCCAGCAGTTGGAGCCAGGGATTAGGGTCAATTGATCAGCCCCAGCATTTT.

This clone was counted a single time. The chain employs TRBV5-1 and TRBJ2-2, with 7 bases fitting TRBD2. V shed 0 bases and J 1 base; nucleotides not matched to a gene: 12. The CDR3 length is 19 residues. Germline assignment: CDR1 SGHRS and CDR2 YFSETQ. CDR3 residues: CASSLGFSGDLRNTGELFF. The DNA of the CDR3 is TGCGCCAGCAGCTTGGGGTTCAGCGGGGACCTACGGAACACCGGGGAGCTGTTTTTT.

The J gene is TRBJ1-5, the V gene TRBV6-2 or TRBV6-3, with D perhaps matching TRBD1 (6 bases). The ends were cut back, 5 bases at V and 4 bases at J, with 15 bases in the middle. The CDR3 spans 15 residues. Per germline, CDR1 MNHEY and CDR2 SVGEGT. CDR3 sequence reads: CASSPGTFSNQPQHF. CDR3 nucleotides: TGTGCCAGCAGTCCCGGGACATTTTCGAATCAGCCCCAGCATTTT.